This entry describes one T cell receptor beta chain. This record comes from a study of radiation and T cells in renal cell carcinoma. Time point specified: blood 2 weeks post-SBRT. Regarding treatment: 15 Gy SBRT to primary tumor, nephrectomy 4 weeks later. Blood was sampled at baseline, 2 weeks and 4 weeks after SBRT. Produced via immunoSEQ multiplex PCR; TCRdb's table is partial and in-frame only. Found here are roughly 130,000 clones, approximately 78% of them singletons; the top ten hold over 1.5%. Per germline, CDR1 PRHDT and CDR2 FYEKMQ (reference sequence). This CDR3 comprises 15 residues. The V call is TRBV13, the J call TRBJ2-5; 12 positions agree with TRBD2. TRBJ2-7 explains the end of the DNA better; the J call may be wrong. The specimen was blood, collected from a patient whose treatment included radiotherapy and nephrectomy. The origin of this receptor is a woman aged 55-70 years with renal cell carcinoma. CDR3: CASSSRLAGVYEQYF. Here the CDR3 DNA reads TGTGCCAGCAGCTCCCGACTAGCGGGAGTCTACGAGCAGTACTTC.